Listed here is a single T cell receptor (beta chain). Its antigen is not identified. This sample stems from a study of radiotherapy plus CTLA-4 blockade in lung cancer. Findings and caveats of the study: Expansion of tumor-derived TCR clones was observed in blood after radiotherapy plus ipilimumab.

Here immunoSEQ multiplex PCR was the method, and the copy in TCRdb shows in-frame clones only, minus some. The sample lists approximately 78,000 clones, roughly three quarters seen once, with roughly 7% in the top ten. CDR1 and CDR2 from the germline V gene are SGHRS and YFSETQ. The CDR3 spans 15 residues. Trimming cost V 0 bases and J 2 bases; bases outside gene matches: 2. The specimen was peripheral blood, collected from a patient treated with radiotherapy plus ipilimumab. V usage is TRBV5-1 and J usage is TRBJ2-1, with 7 bases identical to TRBD1. This clonotype originated in a human donor with non-small cell lung cancer who had a complete response to radiotherapy plus ipilimumab. CDR3 protein: CASSLGGGTYNEQFF. CDR3 DNA sequence: TGCGCCAGCAGCTTGGGAGGGGGCACCTACAATGAGCAGTTCTTC.